The 29 T cell receptor beta chains listed next were all sequenced from one sample in a study of patients and donors after allogeneic stem cell transplantation. TCRdb independently ran MiXCR on the RT-PCR reads; one entry per CDR3 protein. Seen here are fewer than 500,000 distinct CDR3 sequences, roughly 17% observed once, and the top ten hold over 6%. Material for sequencing was blood, either unsorted or a sorted T cell fraction (not recorded which). These receptors all stem from a human donor who was either an allogeneic HSCT recipient or a stem cell or donor lymphocyte infusion donor (not recorded which). It is not recorded whose cells these are; they may come from a transplant donor.

This chain links TRBV7-8 with TRBJ1-3; maybe TRBD1 (5 bases). From germline, CDR1 is SGHVS and CDR2 FQNEAQ. The CDR3 runs 16 residues. Trimming cost V 6 bases and J 3 bases, with 18 bases left between them. This chain's CDR3 is CASSRVGALIGNTIYF. CDR3 nucleotides: TGTGCCAGCAGTCGGGTTGGGGCTTTAATTGGAAACACCATATATTTT.

CDR3 region: CSAVRTGLQPQPQHF. In nucleotides, the CDR3 is TGCAGTGCTGTACGCACAGGGCTACAACCCCAGCCCCAGCATTTT. The chain employs TRBV20-1 and TRBJ1-5; TRBD1 is a possible D gene (6 bases). Trimming cost V 5 bases and J 7 bases, with 21 bases left between them. The CDR3 contains 15 residues. Germline CDR1 is DFQATT and CDR2 is SNEGSKA (reference sequence).

This clonotype was recorded at least ten times. The V call is TRBV5-1, the J call TRBJ2-4, with 7 bases lining up with TRBD1. Looked up from germline, CDR1 is SGHRS and CDR2 is YFSETQ. With V trimmed by 3 bases and J by 4 bases, 10 bases remained unmatched. This CDR3 has 16 amino acids. The CDR3, as DNA: TGCGCCAGCAGCTCTGAGGGGGCGCCTTCTAAAAACATTCAGTACTTC. This translates into CASSSEGAPSKNIQYF.

The chain couples TRBV27 to TRBJ2-5; TRBD2 matches 14 bases. This CDR3 comprises 17 residues. Trimming took 6 bases from V and 1 from J; bases not matched to a gene: 7. Germline lookup yields CDR1 MNHEY and CDR2 SMNVEV (reference sequence). In nucleotides, the CDR3 is TGTGCCAGCAGCGGACTAGCGGGGGGTAAACTCCAAGAGACCCAGTACTTC. Its protein product is CASSGLAGGKLQETQYF.

This clonotype occurred many times. The rearrangement uses TRBV6-6 and TRBJ1-1; D remains unclear. Trimming removed 7 bases from V and 8 bases from J, with 8 bases in between. Germline V gene data show CDR1 as MNHNY and CDR2 as SVGAGI (reference sequence). The CDR3 spans 10 residues. CDR3 residues: CASTGSEAFF. DNA of the CDR3: TGTGCCAGCACGGGCAGCGAAGCTTTCTTT.

The CDR3, as DNA: TGCGCCAGCAGCCAAGATAGGTCCTACAATGAGCAGTTCTTC. This sequence encodes CASSQDRSYNEQFF. V is TRBV4-3 and J is TRBJ2-1; D is unclear. Germline V CDR1 and CDR2: LGHNA, YSLEER. V was pared by 0 bases and J by 1 base, with 4 bases between. CDR3 size: 14 residues.

This clonotype was seen a few times. The chain couples TRBV7-2 to TRBJ1-2; D remains ambiguous. The V and J ends lost 3 bases and 8 bases respectively, with 13 bases between them. This CDR3 is built from 13 residues. Germline lookup yields CDR1 SGHTA and CDR2 FQGNSA. CDR3 sequence: CASSFGIQRGYTF. The CDR3 DNA is TGTGCCAGCAGCTTTGGGATCCAAAGGGGCTACACCTTC.

J is TRBJ2-5 and V is TRBV18; maybe TRBD2 (5 bases). CDR3 length: 15 residues. Germline-derived CDR1 and CDR2 are KGHSH and LQKENI. The V end was cut by 5 bases, the J end by 0 bases, with 13 bases between. The CDR3 DNA reads as TGTGCCAGCTCATTCGAGGACTCCCACCAAGAGACCCAGTACTTC. Translated, it gives CASSFEDSHQETQYF.

This clonotype was observed a handful of times. The genes are TRBV7-2 and TRBJ2-7, with D perhaps TRBD1 or TRBD2 (5 bases each). Germline CDR1 SGHTA, CDR2 FQGNSA. The CDR3 runs 14 residues. V dropped 6 bases and J dropped 2 bases, with 14 bases sitting between them. The CDR3 sequence is CASRKTGTTYEQYF. The CDR3, as DNA: TGTGCCAGCAGAAAAACCGGGACCACCTACGAGCAGTACTTC.

This clonotype was found many times. The chain carries TRBV12-3 or TRBV12-4 and TRBJ2-1, with TRBD1 matching 7 bases. V shed 7 bases and J 4 bases; nucleotides not matched to a gene: 4. This CDR3 is built from 13 residues. The DNA of the CDR3 is TGTGCCAGCATTGGGACAGTTTACAATGAGCAGTTCTTC. Encoded protein: CASIGTVYNEQFF.

The chain recombines TRBV6-2 or TRBV6-3 with TRBJ1-4; 12 nucleotides line up with TRBD1. V lost 8 bases and J lost 5; bases outside the gene matches: 9. The CDR3 is made up of 16 amino acids. The germline V gene has CDR1 MNHEY and CDR2 SVGEGT. In DNA form, the CDR3 reads TGTGCCAGCCTCGGGACAGGGGGCGACCTGAATGAAAAACTGTTTTTT. Translated: CASLGTGGDLNEKLFF.

There are a few counts of this clonotype. This rearrangement joins TRBV25-1 to TRBJ2-2, with TRBD2 as a possible D gene (5 bases). Germline lookup yields CDR1 MGHDK and CDR2 SYGVNS. CDR3 length equals 12 residues. Deletions cut 10 bases from V and 7 bases from J, with 13 bases between. CDR3 amino acids: CATSSGYGELFF. The CDR3 DNA follows: TGTGCCACCTCCTCGGGATACGGGGAGCTGTTTTTT.

This chain links TRBV23-1 with TRBJ2-1, with TRBD2 as a possible D gene (7 bases). TRBV23-1 is given ORF status, its function remaining uncertain. This CDR3 is built from 16 residues. The V and J ends lost 0 bases and 6 bases respectively, with 15 bases between them. CDR3 sequence reads: CASSQSDGGGRNEQFF. The CDR3 bases are TGCGCCAGCAGTCAATCTGATGGCGGGGGCCGCAATGAGCAGTTCTTC.

Points on this clonotype: In this CDR3 the conserved last residue, phenylalanine or tryptophan, is missing, so a read error is likely. The chain is built from TRBV4-3 and TRBJ1-2; D may be TRBD1 (5 bases). V shed 0 bases and J shed 0 bases, with 14 bases lying between them. CDR3 length equals 17 residues. The V gene's germline CDR1 is LGHNA and CDR2 YSLEER. This CDR3 reads CASSQDRSPGTNYGYTC. The CDR3 region has the DNA TGCGCCAGCAGCCAAGATCGTTCTCCAGGGACTAACTATGGCTACACCTGC.

This clonotype was seen more than once but under ten times. This rearrangement joins TRBV2 to TRBJ1-1; tentative D call: TRBD1 (5 bases). Germline CDR1 reads SNHLY; CDR2 reads FYNNEI. Trimming removed 5 bases at V and 4 bases at J, with 17 bases between. The CDR3 extends over 15 amino acids. The CDR3 DNA sequence: TGTGCCAGCAGTCGTTACCGGGACCCTAGCACTGAAGCTTTCTTT. Translating gives CASSRYRDPSTEAFF.

The gene calls are TRBV20-1 and TRBJ2-1; 10 bases agree with TRBD2. The junction had 2 bases not matched to a gene; V was cut back by 3 bases and J by 0 bases. The CDR3 consists of 15 residues. The germline gives CDR1 DFQATT, CDR2 SNEGSKA (reference sequence). The CDR3 DNA is TGCAGTGCTAGGGGGACTAGCGTCTCCTACAATGAGCAGTTCTTC. Translation gives CSARGTSVSYNEQFF.

The chain combines TRBV19 with TRBJ2-5; 8 nucleotides match TRBD2. CDR3 length: 14 amino acids. Germline lookup yields CDR1 LNHDA and CDR2 SQIVND (reference sequence). Trimming took 6 bases from V and 4 from J; bases not matched to a gene: 7. The CDR3 coding sequence is TGTGCCAGTAGCTCAGCGGGAGTCGTAGAGACCCAGTACTTC. Protein product: CASSSAGVVETQYF.

V and J are TRBV7-6 and TRBJ2-1; D may be TRBD2 (7 bases). Trimming pared 0 bases from V and 7 bases from J, leaving 10 bases between. This CDR3 spans 14 amino acids. Germline V gene lookup returns CDR1 SGHVS and CDR2 FNYEAQ. The CDR3 loop reads CASSLARGRNEQFF. DNA of the CDR3: TGTGCCAGCAGCTTAGCGCGGGGGCGTAATGAGCAGTTCTTC. Full variable domain (missing parts from reference TRBV7-6 and TRBJ2-1): GAGVSQSPRYKVTKRGQDVALRCDPISGHVSLYWYRQALGQGPEFLTYFNYEAQQDKSGLPNDRFSAERPEGSISTLTIQRTEQRDSAMYRCASSLARGRNEQFFGPGTRLTVL.

This clonotype was counted only a few times. V is TRBV27 and J is TRBJ1-1; D might be TRBD1 (5 bases). Germline V lookup: CDR1 MNHEY, CDR2 SMNVEV (reference sequence). Trimming stripped 6 bases from V and 3 bases from J, with 14 bases between. The CDR3 consists of 14 residues. CDR3 sequence: CASSQDWGDTEAFF. CDR3 coding DNA: TGTGCCAGCAGCCAAGACTGGGGGGACACTGAAGCTTTCTTT.

In its sample, this clonotype was seen many times. The chain is built from TRBV10-3 and TRBJ2-1, with D uncertain. The CDR3 is made up of 14 amino acids. V dropped 5 bases and J dropped 8 bases, with 16 bases sitting between them. In germline, CDR1 is ENHRY, CDR2 SYGVKD. CDR3 loop: CAISPFSTVDEQFF. CDR3 nucleotide sequence: TGTGCCATCAGTCCATTTTCGACTGTGGATGAGCAGTTCTTC.

The V gene is TRBV11-1, the J gene TRBJ2-5; the D is unclear. V was trimmed by 2 bases and J by 6 bases, leaving 7 bases between them. This CDR3 contains 12 residues. The germline V gene has CDR1 SGHAT and CDR2 FQDESV (reference sequence). CDR3 residues: CASSLSGQTQYF. CDR3 bases: TGTGCCAGCAGCTTAAGTGGACAGACCCAGTACTTC.

This clonotype was seen a single time. In DNA form, the CDR3 reads TGTGCCAGCAGTTACCCCGGGACAGGGGGAAATTCACCCCTCCACTTT. Translation gives CASSYPGTGGNSPLHF. The gene calls are TRBV6-5 and TRBJ1-6, with TRBD1 matching 11 bases. The trim removed 2 bases at V and 7 bases at J, leaving 4 bases unmatched. The length of the CDR3 is 16 residues. Germline V CDR1 and CDR2: MNHEY, SVGAGI.

The CDR3 loop reads CASSSHSGQGPEQYF. In nucleotides, the CDR3 is TGTGCCAGCAGCTCACATTCCGGACAGGGGCCCGAGCAGTACTTC. The chain couples TRBV7-8 to TRBJ2-7, with TRBD1 matching 9 bases. V lost 4 bases, J lost 6 bases, and 10 bases stayed unmatched. The CDR3 is 15 amino acids. Germline V lookup: CDR1 SGHVS, CDR2 FQNEAQ.

The gene calls are TRBV4-3 and TRBJ2-5; perhaps TRBD2 as D (6 bases). The CDR3 has 17 residues. Germline values: CDR1 LGHNA, CDR2 YSLEER. Deletions cut 1 base from V and 1 base from J, with 16 bases between. The DNA of the CDR3 is TGCGCCAGCAGCCAAGCCCCCCGGGCGGGGCCCCAAGAGACCCAGTACTTC. It encodes CASSQAPRAGPQETQYF.

The chain employs TRBV6-5 and TRBJ2-3; D is undetermined. Per germline, CDR1 MNHEY and CDR2 SVGAGI. Trimming took off 5 bases at V and 6 bases at J, with 9 bases between the two ends. There are 12 residues in the CDR3. The DNA of the CDR3 is TGTGCCAGCAGTCAGTACGGCGATACGCAGTATTTT. It is translated as CASSQYGDTQYF.

The CDR3 nucleotides read TGCAGTGCCCTAGGGGCGGGACAGCTCACAGATACGCAGTATTTT. It yields the protein CSALGAGQLTDTQYF. The chain has TRBV20-1 and TRBJ2-3; D perhaps matches TRBD1 (7 bases). CDR1 is DFQATT and CDR2 is SNEGSKA in the germline V gene (reference sequence). Trimming removed 6 bases at V and 2 bases at J, with 18 bases between. The CDR3 runs to 15 residues.

V gene TRBV30 combines with J gene TRBJ1-6, with 10 positions matching TRBD1. CDR3 size: 14 residues. V shed 1 base and J 7 bases; nucleotides not matched to a gene: 1. Per the germline V gene, CDR1 is GTSNPN and CDR2 is SVGIG (reference sequence). In DNA form, the CDR3 reads TGTGCCTGGAGTGGGGACAGGGGAAATTCACCCCTCCACTTT. It translates to CAWSGDRGNSPLHF.

This clonotype has more than one count but fewer than ten. The chain has TRBV20-1 and TRBJ1-2; a weak D match, TRBD1 (6 bases). Germline CDR1 DFQATT, CDR2 SNEGSKA (reference sequence). The length of the CDR3 is 13 residues. Trimming removed 3 bases from V and 5 bases from J, with 13 bases in between. DNA for the CDR3: TGCAGTGCTAGCGCACAGGGTCAATATGGCTACACCTTC. It yields the protein CSASAQGQYGYTF.

This sequence joins TRBV20-1 and TRBJ2-5; 7 nucleotides line up with TRBD1. This CDR3 is built from 13 residues. The junction had 8 bases not matched to a gene; V was cut back by 5 bases and J by 5 bases. Germline assignment: CDR1 DFQATT and CDR2 SNEGSKA (reference sequence). The CDR3 loop reads CSAPRGPGETQYF. CDR3 in DNA: TGCAGTGCTCCGAGGGGGCCCGGGGAGACCCAGTACTTC.